This T cell receptor (beta chain) was found in a study of T cell changes during pregnancy in multiple sclerosis. CDR3 length: 15 residues. CDR1 SNHLY and CDR2 FYNNEI come from the germline V gene. The V end lost 2 bases, the J end lost 1 base, and 11 bases lay between the germline ends. The repertoire was sequenced with immunoSEQ multiplex PCR; TCRdb's copy has only in-frame clones and lacks some. Of about 100,000 clones listed, 94% were seen once; the top ten hold roughly 0.9%. The sequence was collected from a female donor with multiple sclerosis, enrolled in a pregnancy study. Specimen: peripheral blood, collected before pregnancy. The chain joins TRBV2 to TRBJ1-1, with TRBD1 as a possible D gene (5 bases). CDR3: CASSERAGTNTEAFF. CDR3 DNA sequence: TGTGCCAGCAGTGAACGGGCGGGGACGAACACTGAAGCTTTCTTT. Looking up the rest from reference TRBV2 and TRBJ1-1 gives the full variable domain: EPEVTQTPSHQVTQMGQEVILRCVPISNHLYFYWYRQILGQKVEFLVSFYNNEISEKSEIFDDQFSVERPDGSNFTLKIRSTKLEDSAMYFCASSERAGTNTEAFFGQGTRLTVV.